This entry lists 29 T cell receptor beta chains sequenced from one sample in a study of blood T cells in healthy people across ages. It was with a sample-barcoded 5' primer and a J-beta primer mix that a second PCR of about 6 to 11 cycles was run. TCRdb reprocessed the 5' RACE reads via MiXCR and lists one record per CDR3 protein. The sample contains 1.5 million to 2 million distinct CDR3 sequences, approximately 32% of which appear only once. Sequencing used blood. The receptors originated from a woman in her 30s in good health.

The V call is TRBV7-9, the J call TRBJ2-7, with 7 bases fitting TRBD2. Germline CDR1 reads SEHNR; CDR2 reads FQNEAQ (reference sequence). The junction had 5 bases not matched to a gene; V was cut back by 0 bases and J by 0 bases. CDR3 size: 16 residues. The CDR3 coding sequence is TGTGCCAGCAGCTTAGCTCTAGCGGAGAGCTCCTACGAGCAGTACTTC. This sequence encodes CASSLALAESSYEQYF.

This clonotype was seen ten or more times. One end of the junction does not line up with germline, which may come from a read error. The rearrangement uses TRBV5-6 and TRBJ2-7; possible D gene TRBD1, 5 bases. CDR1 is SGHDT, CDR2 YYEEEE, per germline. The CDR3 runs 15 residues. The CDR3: CASSPGRGNSHEQYF. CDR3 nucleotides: TGTGCCAGCAGCCCCGGAAGGGGCAACTCCCACGAGCAGTACTTC.

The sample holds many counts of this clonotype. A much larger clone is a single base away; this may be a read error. The CDR3 protein is CASSQEVAGGHEQYF. The CDR3, as DNA: TGCGCCAGCAGCCAAGAGGTAGCGGGAGGCCACGAGCAGTACTTC. The rearrangement links TRBV4-1 to TRBJ2-7, with 10 bases aligning to TRBD2. CDR3 length: 15 residues. V lost 0 bases to trimming and J lost 5 bases; unmatched junction nucleotides: 4. Per the germline V gene, CDR1 is MGHRA and CDR2 is YSYEKL.

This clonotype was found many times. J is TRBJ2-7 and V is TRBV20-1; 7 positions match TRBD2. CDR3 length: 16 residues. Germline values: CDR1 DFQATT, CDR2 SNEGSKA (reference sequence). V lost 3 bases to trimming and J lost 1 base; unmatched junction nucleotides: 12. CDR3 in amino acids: CSARGGGRGSSYEQYF. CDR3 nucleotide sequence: TGCAGTGCTAGGGGTGGCGGGAGAGGTAGTTCCTACGAGCAGTACTTC.

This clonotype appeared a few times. CDR3 sequence: CASSYSAGQKHYEQYF. The CDR3 coding sequence is TGTGCCAGCAGTTACTCCGCCGGACAGAAACACTACGAGCAGTACTTC. The J gene is TRBJ2-5, the V gene TRBV6-6, with a weak D call TRBD1 (6 bases). The J call may be mistaken, given a closer DNA end match to TRBJ2-7. Germline CDR1 MNHNY, CDR2 SVGAGI (reference sequence). The CDR3 runs 16 residues.

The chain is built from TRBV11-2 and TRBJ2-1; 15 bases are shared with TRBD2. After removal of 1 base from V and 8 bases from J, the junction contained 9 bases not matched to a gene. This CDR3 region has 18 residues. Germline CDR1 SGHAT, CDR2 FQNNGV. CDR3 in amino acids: CASSLVQTGLAGGHEQFF. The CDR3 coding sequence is TGTGCCAGCAGCTTAGTCCAAACGGGACTAGCGGGGGGCCATGAGCAGTTCTTC.

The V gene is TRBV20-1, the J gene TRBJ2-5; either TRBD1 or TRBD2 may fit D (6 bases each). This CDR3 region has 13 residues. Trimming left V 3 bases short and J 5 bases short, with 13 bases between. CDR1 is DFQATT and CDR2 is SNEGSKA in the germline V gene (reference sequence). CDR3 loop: CSASDGGRETQYF. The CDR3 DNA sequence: TGCAGTGCTAGCGATGGGGGGCGGGAGACCCAGTACTTC.

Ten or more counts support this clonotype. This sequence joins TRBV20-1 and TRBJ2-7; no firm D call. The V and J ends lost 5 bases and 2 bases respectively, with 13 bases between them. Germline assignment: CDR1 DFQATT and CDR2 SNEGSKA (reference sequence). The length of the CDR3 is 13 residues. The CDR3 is CSAWTPKTYEQYF. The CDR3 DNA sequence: TGCAGTGCTTGGACCCCCAAAACCTACGAGCAGTACTTC.

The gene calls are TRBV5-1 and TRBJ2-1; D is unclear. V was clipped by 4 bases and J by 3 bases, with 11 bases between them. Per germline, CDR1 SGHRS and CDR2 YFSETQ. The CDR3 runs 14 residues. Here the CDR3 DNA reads TGCGCCAGCAGCCCAGACACTAACTACAATGAGCAGTTCTTC. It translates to CASSPDTNYNEQFF.

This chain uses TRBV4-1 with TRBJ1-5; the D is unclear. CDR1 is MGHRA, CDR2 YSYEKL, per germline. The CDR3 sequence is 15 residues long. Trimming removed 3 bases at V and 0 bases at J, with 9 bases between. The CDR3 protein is CASSQTQDSNQPQHF. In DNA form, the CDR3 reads TGCGCCAGCAGCCAGACCCAGGATAGCAATCAGCCCCAGCATTTT.

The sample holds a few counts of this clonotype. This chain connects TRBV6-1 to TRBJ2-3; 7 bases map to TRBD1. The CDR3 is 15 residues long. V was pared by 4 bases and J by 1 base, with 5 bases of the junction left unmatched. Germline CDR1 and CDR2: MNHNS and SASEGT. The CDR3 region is CASSAEGTGTDTQYF. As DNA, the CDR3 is TGTGCCAGCAGTGCGGAAGGGACAGGCACAGATACGCAGTATTTT.

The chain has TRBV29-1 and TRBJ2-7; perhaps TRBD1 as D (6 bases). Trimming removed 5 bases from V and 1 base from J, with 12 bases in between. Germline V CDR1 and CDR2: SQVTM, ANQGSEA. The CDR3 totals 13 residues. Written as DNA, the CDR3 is TGCAGCGTTCTCCCAGGGGATTCCTACGAGCAGTACTTC. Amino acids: CSVLPGDSYEQYF.

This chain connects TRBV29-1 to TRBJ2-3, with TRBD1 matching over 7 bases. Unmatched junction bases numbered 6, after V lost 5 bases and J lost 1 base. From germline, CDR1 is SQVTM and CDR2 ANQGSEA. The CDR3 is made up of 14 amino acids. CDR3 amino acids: CSVTGQTGTDTQYF. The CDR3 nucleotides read TGCAGCGTTACGGGACAGACTGGCACAGATACGCAGTATTTT.

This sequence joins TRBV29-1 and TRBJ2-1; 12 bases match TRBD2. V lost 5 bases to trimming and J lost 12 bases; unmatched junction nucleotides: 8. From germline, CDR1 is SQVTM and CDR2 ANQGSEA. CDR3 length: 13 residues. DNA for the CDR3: TGCAGCGTTACGACTAGCGGGAGAGGTGGGCAGTTCTTC. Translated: CSVTTSGRGGQFF.

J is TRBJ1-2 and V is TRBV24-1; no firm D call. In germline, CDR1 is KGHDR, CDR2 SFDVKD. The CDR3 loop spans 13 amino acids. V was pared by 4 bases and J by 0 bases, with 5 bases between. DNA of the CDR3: TGTGCCACCAGTGACTACTCTAACTATGGCTACACCTTC. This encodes CATSDYSNYGYTF.

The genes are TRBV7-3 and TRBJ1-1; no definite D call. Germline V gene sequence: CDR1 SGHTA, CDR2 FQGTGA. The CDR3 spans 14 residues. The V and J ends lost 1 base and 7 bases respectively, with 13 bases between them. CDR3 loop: CASSLRGPSSEAFF. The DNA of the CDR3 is TGTGCCAGCAGCTTAAGAGGTCCCTCAAGTGAAGCTTTCTTT.

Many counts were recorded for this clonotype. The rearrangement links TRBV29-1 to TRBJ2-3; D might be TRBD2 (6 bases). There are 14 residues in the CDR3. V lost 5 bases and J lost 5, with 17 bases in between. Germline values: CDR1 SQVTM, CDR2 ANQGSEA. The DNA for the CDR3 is TGCAGCGTTTTAGATCCCCCAGCGGGAGATACGCAGTATTTT. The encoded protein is CSVLDPPAGDTQYF.

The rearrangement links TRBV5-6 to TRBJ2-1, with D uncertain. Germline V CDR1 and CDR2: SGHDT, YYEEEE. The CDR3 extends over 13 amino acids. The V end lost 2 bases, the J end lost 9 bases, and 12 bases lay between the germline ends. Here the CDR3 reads CASSLGPESEQFF. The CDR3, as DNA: TGTGCCAGCAGCTTAGGACCAGAGAGTGAGCAGTTCTTC.

The CDR3 sequence is CASSLKNNQPQHF. For the CDR3, the DNA is TGTGCCAGCAGTTTAAAGAACAATCAGCCCCAGCATTTT. The V call is TRBV12-3 or TRBV12-4, the J call TRBJ1-5; no firm D call. V dropped 2 bases and J dropped 3 bases, with 5 bases sitting between them. This CDR3 has 13 amino acids.

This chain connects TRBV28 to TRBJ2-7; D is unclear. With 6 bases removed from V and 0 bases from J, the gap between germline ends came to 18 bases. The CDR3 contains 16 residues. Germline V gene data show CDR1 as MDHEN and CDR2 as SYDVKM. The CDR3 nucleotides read TGTGCCAGCAGCGTTAAGCTACGAAGTAACTCCTACGAGCAGTACTTC. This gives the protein CASSVKLRSNSYEQYF.

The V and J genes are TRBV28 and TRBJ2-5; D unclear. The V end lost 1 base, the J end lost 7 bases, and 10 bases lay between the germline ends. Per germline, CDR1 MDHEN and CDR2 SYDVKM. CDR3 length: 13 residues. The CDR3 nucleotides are TGTGCCAGCAGTTTATCACCTCGGTCGACCCAGTACTTC. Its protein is CASSLSPRSTQYF.

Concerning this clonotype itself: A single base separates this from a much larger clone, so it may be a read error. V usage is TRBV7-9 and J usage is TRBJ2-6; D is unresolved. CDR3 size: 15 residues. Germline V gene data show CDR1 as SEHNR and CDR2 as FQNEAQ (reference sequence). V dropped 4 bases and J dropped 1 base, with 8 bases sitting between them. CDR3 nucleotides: TGTGCCAGCAGCTCAGGTTGGTCTGGGGCCAACGTCCTGACTTTC. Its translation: CASSSGWSGANVLTF.

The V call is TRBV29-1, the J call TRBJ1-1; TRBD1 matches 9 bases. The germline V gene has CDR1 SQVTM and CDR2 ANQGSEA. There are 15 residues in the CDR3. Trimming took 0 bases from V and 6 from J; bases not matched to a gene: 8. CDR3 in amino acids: CSVEDWTGAGAEAFF. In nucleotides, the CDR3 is TGCAGCGTTGAAGACTGGACAGGGGCTGGGGCTGAAGCTTTCTTT.

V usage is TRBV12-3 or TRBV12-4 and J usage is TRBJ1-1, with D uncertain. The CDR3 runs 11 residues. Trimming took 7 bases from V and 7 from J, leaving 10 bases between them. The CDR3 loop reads CASTVAGEAFF. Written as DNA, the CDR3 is TGTGCCAGCACTGTGGCAGGTGAAGCTTTCTTT.

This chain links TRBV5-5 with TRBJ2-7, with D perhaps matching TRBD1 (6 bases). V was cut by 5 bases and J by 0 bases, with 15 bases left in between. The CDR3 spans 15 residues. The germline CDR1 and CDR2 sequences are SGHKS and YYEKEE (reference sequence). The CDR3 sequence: CASRTGGRDSYEQYF. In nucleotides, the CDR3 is TGTGCCAGCAGAACTGGGGGCAGAGACTCCTACGAGCAGTACTTC.

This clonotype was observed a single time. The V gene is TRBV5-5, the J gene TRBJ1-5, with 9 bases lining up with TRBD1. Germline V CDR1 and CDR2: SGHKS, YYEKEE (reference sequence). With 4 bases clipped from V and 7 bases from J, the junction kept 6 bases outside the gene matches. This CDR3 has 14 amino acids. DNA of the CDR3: TGTGCCAGCAGCATACAGGGGGCCGTACAGCCCCAGCATTTT. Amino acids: CASSIQGAVQPQHF.

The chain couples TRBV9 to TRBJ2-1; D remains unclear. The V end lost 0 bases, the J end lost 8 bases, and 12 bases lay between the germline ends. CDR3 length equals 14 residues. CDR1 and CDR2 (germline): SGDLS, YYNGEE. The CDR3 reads CASSVEDPQDEQFF. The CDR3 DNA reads TGTGCCAGCAGCGTAGAGGACCCCCAGGATGAGCAGTTCTTC.

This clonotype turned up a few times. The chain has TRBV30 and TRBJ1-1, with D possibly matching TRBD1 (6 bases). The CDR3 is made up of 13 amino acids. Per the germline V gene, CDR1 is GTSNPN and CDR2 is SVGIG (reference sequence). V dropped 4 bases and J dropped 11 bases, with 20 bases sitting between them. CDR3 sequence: CAWKGGTPKEAFF. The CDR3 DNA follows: TGTGCCTGGAAGGGGGGAACGCCTAAGGAGGCTTTCTTT. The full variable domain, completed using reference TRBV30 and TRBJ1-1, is SQTIHQWPATLVQPVGSPLSLECTVEGTSNPNLYWYRQAAGRGLQLLFYSVGIGQISSEVPQNLSASRPQDRQFILSSKKLLLSDSGFYLCAWKGGTPKEAFFGQGTRLTVV.

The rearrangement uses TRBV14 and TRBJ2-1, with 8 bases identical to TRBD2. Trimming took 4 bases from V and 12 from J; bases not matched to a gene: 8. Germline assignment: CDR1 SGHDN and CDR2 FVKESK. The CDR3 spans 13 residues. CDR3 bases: TGTGCCAGCAGCCGAAAAGCGGGAGTGGGGCAGTTCTTC. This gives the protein CASSRKAGVGQFF.